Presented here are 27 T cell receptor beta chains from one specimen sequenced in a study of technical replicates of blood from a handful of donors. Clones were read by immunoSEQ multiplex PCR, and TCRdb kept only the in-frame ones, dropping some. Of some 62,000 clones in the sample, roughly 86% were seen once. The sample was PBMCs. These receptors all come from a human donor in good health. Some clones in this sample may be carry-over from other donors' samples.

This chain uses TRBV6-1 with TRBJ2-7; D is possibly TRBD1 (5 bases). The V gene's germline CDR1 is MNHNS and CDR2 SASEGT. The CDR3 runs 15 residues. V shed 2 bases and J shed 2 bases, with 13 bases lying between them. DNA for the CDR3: TGTGCCAGCAGTGAATTGAGAGGACAAGCCTACGAGCAGTACTTC. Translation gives CASSELRGQAYEQYF.

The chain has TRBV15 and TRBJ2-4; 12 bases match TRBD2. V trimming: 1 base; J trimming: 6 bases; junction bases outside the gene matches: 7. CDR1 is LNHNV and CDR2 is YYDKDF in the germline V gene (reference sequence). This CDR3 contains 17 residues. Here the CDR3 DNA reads TGTGCCACCAGCAGAGTCCTAGCGGGAGGGCCCGGAAACATTCAGTACTTC. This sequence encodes CATSRVLAGGPGNIQYF.

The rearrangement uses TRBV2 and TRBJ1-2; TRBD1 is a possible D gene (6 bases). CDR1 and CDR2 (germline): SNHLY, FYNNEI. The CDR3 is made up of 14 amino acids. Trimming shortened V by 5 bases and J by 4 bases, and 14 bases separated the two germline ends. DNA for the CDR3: TGTGCCAGCAGTAGGGGGACCGGGTCCTATGGCTACACCTTC. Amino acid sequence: CASSRGTGSYGYTF.

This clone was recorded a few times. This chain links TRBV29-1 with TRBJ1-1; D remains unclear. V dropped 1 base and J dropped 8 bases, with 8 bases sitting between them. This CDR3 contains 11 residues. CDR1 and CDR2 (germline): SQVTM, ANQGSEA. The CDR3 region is CSVEGGREAFF. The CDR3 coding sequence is TGCAGCGTTGAAGGAGGGAGGGAAGCTTTCTTT.

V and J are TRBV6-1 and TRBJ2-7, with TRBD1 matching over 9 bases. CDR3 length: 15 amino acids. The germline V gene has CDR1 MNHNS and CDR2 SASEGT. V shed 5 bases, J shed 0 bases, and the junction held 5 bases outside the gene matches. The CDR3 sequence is CASSTPGQGSYEQYF. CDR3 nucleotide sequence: TGTGCCAGCAGTACTCCGGGACAGGGCTCCTACGAGCAGTACTTC.

The chain's CDR3 is CASSYWGVNTEAFF. In DNA form, the CDR3 reads TGTGCCAGCAGTTACTGGGGGGTGAACACTGAAGCTTTCTTT. V is TRBV2 and J is TRBJ1-1; weak D call: TRBD1 (5 bases). The ends were cut back, 5 bases at V and 0 bases at J, with 10 bases in the middle. Germline V gives CDR1 SNHLY, CDR2 FYNNEI. The CDR3 contains 14 residues.

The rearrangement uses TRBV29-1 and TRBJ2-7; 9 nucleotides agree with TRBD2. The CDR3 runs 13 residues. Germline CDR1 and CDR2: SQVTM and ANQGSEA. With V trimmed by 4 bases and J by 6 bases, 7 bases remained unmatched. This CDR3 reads CSVGAGGYREQYF. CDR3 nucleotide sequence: TGCAGCGTTGGGGCGGGAGGGTACCGCGAGCAGTACTTC.

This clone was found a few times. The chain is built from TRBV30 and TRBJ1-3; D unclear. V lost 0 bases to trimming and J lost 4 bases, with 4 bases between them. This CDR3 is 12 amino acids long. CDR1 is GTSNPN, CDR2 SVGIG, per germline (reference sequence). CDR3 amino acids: CAWSVAGNTIYF. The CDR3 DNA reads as TGTGCCTGGAGTGTAGCCGGAAACACCATATATTTT.

CDR3 nucleotides: TGTGCCAGCAGCCCCCTCCATAATTCACCCCTCCACTTT. It codes for CASSPLHNSPLHF. The chain employs TRBV14 and TRBJ1-6; D unclear. The CDR3 loop spans 13 amino acids. Trimming left V 4 bases short and J 5 bases short, with 6 bases between. The germline V gene has CDR1 SGHDN and CDR2 FVKESK. The full variable domain, its missing parts supplied by reference TRBV14 and TRBJ1-6, is EAGVTQFPSHSVIEKGQTVTLRCDPISGHDNLYWYRRVMGKEIKFLLHFVKESKQDESGMPNNRFLAERTGGTYSTLKVQPAELEDSGVYFCASSPLHNSPLHFGNGTRLTVT.

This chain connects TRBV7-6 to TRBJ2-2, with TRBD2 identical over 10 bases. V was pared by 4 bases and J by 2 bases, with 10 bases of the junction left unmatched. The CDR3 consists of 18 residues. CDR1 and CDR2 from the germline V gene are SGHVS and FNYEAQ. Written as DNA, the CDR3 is TGTGCCAGCAGCTCCTGGACTAGCGGACACAGAAACACCGGGGAGCTGTTTTTT. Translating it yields CASSSWTSGHRNTGELFF.

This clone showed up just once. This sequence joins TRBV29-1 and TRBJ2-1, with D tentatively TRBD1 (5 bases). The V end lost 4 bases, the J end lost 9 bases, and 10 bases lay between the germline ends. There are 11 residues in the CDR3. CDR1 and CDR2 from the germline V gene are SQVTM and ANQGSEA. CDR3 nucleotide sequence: TGCAGCGTTGGGACGGACATTGAGCAGTTCTTC. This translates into CSVGTDIEQFF.

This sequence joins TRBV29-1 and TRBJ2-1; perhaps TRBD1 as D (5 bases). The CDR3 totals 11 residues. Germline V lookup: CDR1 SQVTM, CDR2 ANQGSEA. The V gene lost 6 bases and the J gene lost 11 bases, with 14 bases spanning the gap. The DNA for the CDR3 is TGCAGCGTGGGCTCAGGGCGACAGCAGTTCTTC. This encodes CSVGSGRQQFF.

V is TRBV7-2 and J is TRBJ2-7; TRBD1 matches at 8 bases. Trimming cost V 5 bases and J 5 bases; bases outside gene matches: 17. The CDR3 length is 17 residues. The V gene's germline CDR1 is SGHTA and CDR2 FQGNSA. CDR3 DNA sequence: TGTGCCAGCAGCCCGTTTCCGGACAGGGAGGTTGTAGACGAGCAGTACTTC. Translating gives CASSPFPDREVVDEQYF. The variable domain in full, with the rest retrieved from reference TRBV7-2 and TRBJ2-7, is GAGVSQSPSNKVTEKGKDVELRCDPISGHTALYWYRQSLGQGLEFLIYFQGNSAPDKSGLPSDRFSAERTGGSVSTLTIQRTQQEDSAVYLCASSPFPDREVVDEQYFGPGTRLTVT.

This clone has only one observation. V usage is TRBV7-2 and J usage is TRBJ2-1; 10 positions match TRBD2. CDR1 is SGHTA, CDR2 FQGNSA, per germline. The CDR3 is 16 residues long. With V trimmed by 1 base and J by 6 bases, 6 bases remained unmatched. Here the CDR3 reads CASSLGSGRGTNEQFF. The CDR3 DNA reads TGTGCCAGCAGCTTAGGAAGCGGGAGGGGAACCAATGAGCAGTTCTTC.

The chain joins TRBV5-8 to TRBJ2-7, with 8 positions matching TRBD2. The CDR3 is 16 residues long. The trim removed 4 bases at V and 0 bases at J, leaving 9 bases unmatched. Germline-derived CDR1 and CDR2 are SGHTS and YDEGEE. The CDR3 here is CASSRAHGGGSYEQYF. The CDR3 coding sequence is TGTGCCAGCAGCAGAGCACACGGGGGGGGCTCCTACGAGCAGTACTTC.

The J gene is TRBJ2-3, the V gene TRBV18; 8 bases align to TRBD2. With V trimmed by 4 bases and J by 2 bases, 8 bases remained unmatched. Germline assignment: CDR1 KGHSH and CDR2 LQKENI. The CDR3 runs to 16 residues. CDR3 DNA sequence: TGTGCCAGCTCACTATCTCTGCGGGGGGACACAGATACGCAGTATTTT. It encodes CASSLSLRGDTDTQYF.

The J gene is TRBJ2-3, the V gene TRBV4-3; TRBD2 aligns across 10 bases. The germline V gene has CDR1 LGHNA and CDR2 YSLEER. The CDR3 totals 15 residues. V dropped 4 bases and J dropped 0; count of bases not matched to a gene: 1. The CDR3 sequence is CASSPTSGSTDTQYF. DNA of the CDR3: TGCGCCAGCAGCCCGACTAGCGGGAGCACAGATACGCAGTATTTT.

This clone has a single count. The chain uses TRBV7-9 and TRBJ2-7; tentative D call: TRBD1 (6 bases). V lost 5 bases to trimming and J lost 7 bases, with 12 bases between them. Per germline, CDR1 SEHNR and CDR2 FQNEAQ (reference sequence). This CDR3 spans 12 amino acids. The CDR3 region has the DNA TGTGCCAGCAGCCGACAGGTGTTTGAGCAGTACTTC. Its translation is CASSRQVFEQYF.

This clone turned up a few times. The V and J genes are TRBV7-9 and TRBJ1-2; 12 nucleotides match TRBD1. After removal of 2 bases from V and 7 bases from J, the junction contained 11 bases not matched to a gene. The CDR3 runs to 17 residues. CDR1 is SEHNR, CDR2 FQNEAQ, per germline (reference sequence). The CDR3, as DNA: TGTGCCAGCAGCTTATACAAGGGGACAGGGGGCAAGGTTGGCTACACCTTC. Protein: CASSLYKGTGGKVGYTF.

For the CDR3, the DNA is TGTGCCAGCAGTGCCCTAGCGGGGGAGTTCTACGAGCAGTACTTC. Its translation: CASSALAGEFYEQYF. V and J are TRBV6-4 and TRBJ2-7; TRBD2 agrees at 10 bases. The CDR3 is made up of 15 amino acids. Germline CDR1 and CDR2: MRHNA and SNTAGT. V lost 4 bases to trimming and J lost 3 bases; unmatched junction nucleotides: 6.

The CDR3 spells CASSEEGLYSPLHF. In nucleotides, the CDR3 is TGCGCCAGCAGTGAAGAGGGACTTTATTCACCCCTCCACTTT. The rearrangement links TRBV10-2 to TRBJ1-6; D may be TRBD1 (5 bases). Trimming took off 3 bases at V and 8 bases at J, with 11 bases between the two ends. This CDR3 is 14 amino acids long. Per the germline V gene, CDR1 is WSHSY and CDR2 is SAAADI.

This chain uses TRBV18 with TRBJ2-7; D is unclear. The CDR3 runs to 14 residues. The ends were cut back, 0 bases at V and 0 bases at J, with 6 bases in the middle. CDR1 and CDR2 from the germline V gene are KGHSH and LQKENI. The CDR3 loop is CASSPPFSSYEQYF. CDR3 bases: TGTGCCAGCTCACCACCGTTCAGCTCCTACGAGCAGTACTTC.

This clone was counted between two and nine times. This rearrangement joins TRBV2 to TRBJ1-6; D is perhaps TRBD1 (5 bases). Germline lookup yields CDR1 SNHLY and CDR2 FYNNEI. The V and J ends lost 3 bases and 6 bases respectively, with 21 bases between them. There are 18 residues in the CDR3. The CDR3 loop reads CASSDFPYLQGLNSPLHF. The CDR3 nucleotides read TGTGCCAGCAGTGATTTTCCTTATCTGCAGGGTCTTAATTCACCCCTCCACTTT.

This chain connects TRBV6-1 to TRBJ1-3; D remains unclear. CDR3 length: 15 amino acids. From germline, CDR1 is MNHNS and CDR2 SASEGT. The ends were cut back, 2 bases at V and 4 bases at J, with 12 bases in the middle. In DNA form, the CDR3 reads TGTGCCAGCAGTGAAATCGGCGGCCGAGGAAACACCATATATTTT. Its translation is CASSEIGGRGNTIYF.

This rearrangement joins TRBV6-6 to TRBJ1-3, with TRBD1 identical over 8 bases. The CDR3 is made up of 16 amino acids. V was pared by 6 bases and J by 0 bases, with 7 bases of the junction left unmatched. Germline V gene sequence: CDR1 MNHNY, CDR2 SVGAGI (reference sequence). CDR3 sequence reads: CASRLTGDYSGNTIYF. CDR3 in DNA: TGTGCCAGCAGGTTGACAGGGGATTACTCTGGAAACACCATATATTTT.

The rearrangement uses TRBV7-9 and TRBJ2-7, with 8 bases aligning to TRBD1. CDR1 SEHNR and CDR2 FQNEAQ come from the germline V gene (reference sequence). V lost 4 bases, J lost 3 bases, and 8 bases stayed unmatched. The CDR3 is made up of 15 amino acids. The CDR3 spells CASSSRGQGVYEQYF. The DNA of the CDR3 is TGTGCCAGCAGCTCCCGCGGACAGGGAGTCTACGAGCAGTACTTC.

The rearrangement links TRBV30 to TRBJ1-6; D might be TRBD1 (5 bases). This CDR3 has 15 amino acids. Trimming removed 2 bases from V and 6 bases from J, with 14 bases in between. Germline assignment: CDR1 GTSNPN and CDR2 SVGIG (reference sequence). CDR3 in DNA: TGTGCCTGGAGTCCCCGCAGGGCCTTTAATTCACCCCTCCACTTT. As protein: CAWSPRRAFNSPLHF.